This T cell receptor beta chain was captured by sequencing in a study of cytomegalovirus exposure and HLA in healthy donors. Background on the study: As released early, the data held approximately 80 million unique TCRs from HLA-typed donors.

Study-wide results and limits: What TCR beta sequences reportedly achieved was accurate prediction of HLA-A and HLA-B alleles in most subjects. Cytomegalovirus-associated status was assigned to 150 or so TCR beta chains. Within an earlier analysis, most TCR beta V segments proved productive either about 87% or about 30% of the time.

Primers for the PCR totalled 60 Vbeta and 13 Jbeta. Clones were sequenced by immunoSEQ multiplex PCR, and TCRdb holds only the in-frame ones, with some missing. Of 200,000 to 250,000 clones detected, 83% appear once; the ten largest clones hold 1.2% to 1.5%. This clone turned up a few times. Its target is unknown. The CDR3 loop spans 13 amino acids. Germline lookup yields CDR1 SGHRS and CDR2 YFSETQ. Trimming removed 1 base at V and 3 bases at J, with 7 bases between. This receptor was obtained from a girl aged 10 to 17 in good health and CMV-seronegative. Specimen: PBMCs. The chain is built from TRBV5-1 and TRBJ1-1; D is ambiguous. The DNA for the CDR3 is TGCGCCAGCAGCTTGAACGGGGACACTGAAGCTTTCTTT. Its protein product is CASSLNGDTEAFF. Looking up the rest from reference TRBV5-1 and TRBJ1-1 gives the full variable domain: KAGVTQTPRYLIKTRGQQVTLSCSPISGHRSVSWYQQTPGQGLQFLFEYFSETQRNKGNFPGRFSGRQFSNSRSEMNVSTLELGDSALYLCASSLNGDTEAFFGQGTRLTVV.